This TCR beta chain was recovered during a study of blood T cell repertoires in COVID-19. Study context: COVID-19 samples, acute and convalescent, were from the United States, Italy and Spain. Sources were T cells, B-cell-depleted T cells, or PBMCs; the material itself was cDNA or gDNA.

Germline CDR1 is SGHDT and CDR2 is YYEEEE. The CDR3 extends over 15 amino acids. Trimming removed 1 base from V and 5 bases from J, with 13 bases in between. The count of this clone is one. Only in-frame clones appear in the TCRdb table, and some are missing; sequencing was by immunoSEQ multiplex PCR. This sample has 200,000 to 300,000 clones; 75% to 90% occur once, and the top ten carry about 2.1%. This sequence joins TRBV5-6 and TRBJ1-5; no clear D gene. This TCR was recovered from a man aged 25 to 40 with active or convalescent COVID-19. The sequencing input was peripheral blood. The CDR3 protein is CASSLMMAGDQPQHF. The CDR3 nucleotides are TGTGCCAGCAGCTTGATGATGGCCGGGGATCAGCCCCAGCATTTT. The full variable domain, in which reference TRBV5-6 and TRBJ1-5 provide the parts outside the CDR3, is DAGVTQSPTHLIKTRGQQVTLRCSPKSGHDTVSWYQQALGQGPQFIFQYYEEEERQRGNFPDRFSGHQFPNYSSELNVNALLLGDSALYLCASSLMMAGDQPQHFGDGTRLSIL.